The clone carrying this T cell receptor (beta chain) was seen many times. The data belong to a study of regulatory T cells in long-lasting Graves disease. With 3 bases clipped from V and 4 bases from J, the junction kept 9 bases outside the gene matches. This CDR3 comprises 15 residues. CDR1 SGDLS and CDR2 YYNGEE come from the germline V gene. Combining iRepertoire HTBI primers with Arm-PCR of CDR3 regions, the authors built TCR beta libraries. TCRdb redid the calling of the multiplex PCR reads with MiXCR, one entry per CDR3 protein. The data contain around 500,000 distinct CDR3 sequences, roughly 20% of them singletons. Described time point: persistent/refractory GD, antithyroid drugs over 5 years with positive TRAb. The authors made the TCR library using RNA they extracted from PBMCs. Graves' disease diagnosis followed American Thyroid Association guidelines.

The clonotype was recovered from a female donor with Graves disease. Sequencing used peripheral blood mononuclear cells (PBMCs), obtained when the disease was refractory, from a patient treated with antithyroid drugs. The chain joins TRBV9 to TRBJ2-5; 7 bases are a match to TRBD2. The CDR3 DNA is TGTGCCAGCAGCGAGACCTTTTTAGCGGGAGAGACCCAGTACTTC. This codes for CASSETFLAGETQYF. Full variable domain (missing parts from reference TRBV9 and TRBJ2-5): DSGVTQTPKHLITATGQRVTLRCSPRSGDLSVYWYQQSLDQGLQFLIQYYNGEERAKGNILERFSAQQFPDLHSELNLSSLELGDSALYFCASSETFLAGETQYFGPGTRLLVL.